The text below deals with one T cell receptor beta chain. There is no known antigen for this receptor. The sample holds no much larger clone one base away, and base qualities are not on file. RNA was extracted with the RNeasy kit and about 0.5 to 1 ug was reverse transcribed using random hexamers. TCR beta CDR3 regions were amplified with the immunoSEQ multiplex PCR assay covering 54 Vbeta and 13 Jbeta segments. PCR amplification bias was corrected using a synthetic template baseline for primer optimization and computational correction. In the authors' own workflow: Reads were annotated to V, D and J genes according to IMGT and were analyzed with immunoSEQ Analyzer, with only productive sequences retained. Clonality was calculated as one minus the Shannon entropy normalized by log2 of the number of productive unique sequences. Public and private clones were assessed among the 100 most prevalent clones of each patient and control. Clones were defined as Susac-specific if absent from the healthy and MS cohorts, from roughly 1,100 published viral clones and from other ImmuneACCESS disease sequences. Starting from the raw public reads, TCRdb applied fastp trimming at Q25, assembled clones with MiXCR and retained in-frame beta chains. Each entry merges the rows of one CDR3 protein and shows their most common DNA and genes. It is TCRdb's table, rather than the study itself, that gives the V and J calls and clone size. For this sample the table gives about 83,000 distinct CDR3 sequences, of which around 96% were detected only once. Of the sample, roughly 0.4% falls within the top ten clones.

The sample comes from a study of CD8 T cells in Susac syndrome (dated by TCRdb to the late 2010s). Regarding the research as a whole: Among the sequenced Susac syndrome patients, over five had clinically active disease and under ten were in clinical remission. Susac syndrome patients were therapy-naive, on corticosteroids (some also receiving IVIg), or on IVIg alone at blood withdrawal. Repertoire sequencing was used to test whether CD8+ T cell activation and differentiation in Susac syndrome was antigen driven. CD8+ T cell repertoire clonality was compared between 12 healthy donors, approximately 14 Susac syndrome patients and fewer than 19 multiple sclerosis patients.

High-throughput TCR beta sequencing profiled peripheral blood CD8+ and CD4+ T cells from healthy donors, Susac syndrome patients and multiple sclerosis patients. The Susac syndrome patients fulfilled recently defined diagnostic criteria for definite or probable disease. Bulk CD8+ and CD4+ T cells were purified by magnetic negative isolation, while CD8+ TEMRA cells were enriched using FACS. Blood was drawn into EDTA tubes, processed within 24 hours, and PBMCs were isolated by density gradient centrifugation. PBMCs intended for TCR sequencing were cryopreserved in liquid nitrogen and thawed later in a water bath at 37 degrees C. The sorted or isolated CD4+, CD8+ and CD8+ TEMRA cells had a purity of 90% or higher. What the work shows at the level of the full study, not this receptor alone: Around 15 Susac-specific public clones were identified in the total CD8+ repertoire, and four or five Susac-specific public clones were identified in the CD8+ TEMRA repertoire. Clonal expansion was seen in Susac syndrome CD8+ repertoires, peaking in CD8+ TEMRA cells and being greater in clinically active patients than in remitting ones. The number of individuals in the TCR sequencing and HLA analysis was recognized as being relatively small.

Specimen: CD8+ T cells from PBMCs. This TCR derives from a human donor with Susac syndrome.

The CDR3 reads CATSRGGTGEQFF. In nucleotide form, the sequence is TGTGCCACCAGCAGAGGAGGGACTGGTGAGCAGTTCTTC. Recombination linked TRBV15 to TRBJ2-1; D gene: possibly TRBD2, on 6 matching bases. Measured from the cysteine to the phenylalanine, the CDR3 is 13 residues long. Only the CDR3 region is kept as DNA, spanning 39 bases read in frame from base 1. Taken from the germline V gene (reference sequence), the CDR1 and CDR2 loops are LNHNV and YYDKDF. V is reduced by 1 base and J by 9 bases, leaving a spacing of 10 bases between them.